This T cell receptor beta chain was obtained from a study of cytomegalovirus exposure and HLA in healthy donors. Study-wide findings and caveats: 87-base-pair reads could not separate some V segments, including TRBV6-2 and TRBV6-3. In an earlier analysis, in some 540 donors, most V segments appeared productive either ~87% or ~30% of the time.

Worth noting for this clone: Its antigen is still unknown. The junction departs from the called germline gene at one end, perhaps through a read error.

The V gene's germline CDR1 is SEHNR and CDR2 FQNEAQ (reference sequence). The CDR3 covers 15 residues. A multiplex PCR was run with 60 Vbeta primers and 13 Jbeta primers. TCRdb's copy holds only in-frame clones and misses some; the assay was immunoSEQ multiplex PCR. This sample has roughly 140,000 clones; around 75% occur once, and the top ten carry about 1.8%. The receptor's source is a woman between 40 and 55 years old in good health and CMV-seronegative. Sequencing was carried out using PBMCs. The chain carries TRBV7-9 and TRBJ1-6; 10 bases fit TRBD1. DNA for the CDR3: TGTTCCAGCACGCCGGCCGGGACAGGGGCCTCACCCCTCCACTTT. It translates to CSSTPAGTGASPLHF.